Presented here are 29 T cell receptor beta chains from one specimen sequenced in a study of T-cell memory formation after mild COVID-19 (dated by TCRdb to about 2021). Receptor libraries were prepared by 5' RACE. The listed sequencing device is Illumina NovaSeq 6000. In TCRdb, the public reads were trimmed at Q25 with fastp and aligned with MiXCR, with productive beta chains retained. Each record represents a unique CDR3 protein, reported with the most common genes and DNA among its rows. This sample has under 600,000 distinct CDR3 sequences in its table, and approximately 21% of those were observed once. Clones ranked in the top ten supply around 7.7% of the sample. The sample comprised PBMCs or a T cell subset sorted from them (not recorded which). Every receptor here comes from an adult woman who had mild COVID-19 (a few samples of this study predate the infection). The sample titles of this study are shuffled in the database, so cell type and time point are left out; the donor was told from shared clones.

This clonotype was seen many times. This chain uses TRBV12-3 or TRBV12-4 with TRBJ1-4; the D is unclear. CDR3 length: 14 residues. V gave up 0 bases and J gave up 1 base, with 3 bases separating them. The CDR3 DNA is TGTGCCAGCAGTTTAGCGGGAACTAATGAAAAACTGTTTTTT. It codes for CASSLAGTNEKLFF.

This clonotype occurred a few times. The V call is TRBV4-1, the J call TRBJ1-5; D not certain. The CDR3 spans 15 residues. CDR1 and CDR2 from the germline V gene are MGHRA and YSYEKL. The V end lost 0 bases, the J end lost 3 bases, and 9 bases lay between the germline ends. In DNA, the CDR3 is TGCGCCAGCAGCCAAGATAGGCATTCCAATCAGCCCCAGCATTTT. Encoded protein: CASSQDRHSNQPQHF.

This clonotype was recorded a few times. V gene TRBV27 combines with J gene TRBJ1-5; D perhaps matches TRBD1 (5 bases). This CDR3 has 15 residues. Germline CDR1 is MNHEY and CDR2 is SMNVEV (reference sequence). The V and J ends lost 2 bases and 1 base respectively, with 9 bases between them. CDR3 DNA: TGTGCCAGCAGTTTAATAGGGGTGAGCAATCAGCCCCAGCATTTT. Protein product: CASSLIGVSNQPQHF.

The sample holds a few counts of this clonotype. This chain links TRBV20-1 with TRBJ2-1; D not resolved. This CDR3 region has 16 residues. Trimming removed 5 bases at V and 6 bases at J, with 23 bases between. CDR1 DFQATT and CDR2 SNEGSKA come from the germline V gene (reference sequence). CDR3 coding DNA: TGCAGTGCTCGTCAACCACCCGGGCTCACACCCAATGAGCAGTTCTTC. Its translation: CSARQPPGLTPNEQFF.

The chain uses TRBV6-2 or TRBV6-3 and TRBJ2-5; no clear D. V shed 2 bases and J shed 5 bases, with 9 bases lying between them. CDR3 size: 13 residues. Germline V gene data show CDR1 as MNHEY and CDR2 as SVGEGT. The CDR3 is CASSYGPRETQYF. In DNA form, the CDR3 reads TGTGCCAGCAGTTACGGCCCCAGGGAGACCCAGTACTTC.

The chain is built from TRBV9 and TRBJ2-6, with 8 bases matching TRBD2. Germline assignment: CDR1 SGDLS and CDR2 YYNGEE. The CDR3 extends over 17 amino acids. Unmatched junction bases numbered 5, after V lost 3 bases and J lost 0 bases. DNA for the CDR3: TGTGCCAGCAGCGACGGGACTAGAGTCTCTGGGGCCAACGTCCTGACTTTC. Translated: CASSDGTRVSGANVLTF.

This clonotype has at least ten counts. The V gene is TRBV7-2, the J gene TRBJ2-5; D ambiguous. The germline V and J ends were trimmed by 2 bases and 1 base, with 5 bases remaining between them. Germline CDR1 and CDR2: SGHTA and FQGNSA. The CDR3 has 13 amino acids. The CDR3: CASSLFSQETQYF. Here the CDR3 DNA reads TGTGCCAGCAGCTTATTCAGCCAAGAGACCCAGTACTTC.

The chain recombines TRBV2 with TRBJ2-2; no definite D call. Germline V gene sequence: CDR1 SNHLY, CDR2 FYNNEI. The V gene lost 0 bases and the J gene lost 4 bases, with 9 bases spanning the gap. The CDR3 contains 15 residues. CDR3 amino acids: CASSEAPTLTGELFF. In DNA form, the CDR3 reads TGTGCCAGCAGTGAAGCGCCAACGCTCACCGGGGAGCTGTTTTTT.

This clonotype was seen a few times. Here the CDR3 reads CASSLVGQGGRSGANVLTF. The DNA for the CDR3 is TGTGCCAGCAGCTTAGTTGGACAGGGGGGGAGATCTGGGGCCAACGTCCTGACTTTC. The chain joins TRBV7-9 to TRBJ2-6; 10 bases align to TRBD1. After removal of 1 base from V and 1 base from J, the junction contained 7 bases not matched to a gene. The germline V gene encodes CDR1 SEHNR and CDR2 FQNEAQ (reference sequence). The CDR3 has 19 amino acids.

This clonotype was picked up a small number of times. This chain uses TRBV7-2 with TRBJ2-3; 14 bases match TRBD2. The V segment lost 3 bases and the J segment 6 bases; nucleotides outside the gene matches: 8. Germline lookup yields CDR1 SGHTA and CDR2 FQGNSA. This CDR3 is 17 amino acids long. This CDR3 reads CASSFIFGTSGSDTQYF. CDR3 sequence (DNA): TGTGCCAGCAGCTTCATTTTCGGGACTAGCGGGAGCGATACGCAGTATTTT.

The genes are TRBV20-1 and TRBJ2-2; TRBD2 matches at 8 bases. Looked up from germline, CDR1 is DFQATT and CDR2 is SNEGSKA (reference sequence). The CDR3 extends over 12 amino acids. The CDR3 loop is CSVAGRPGELFF. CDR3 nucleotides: TGCAGCGTAGCGGGGCGGCCCGGGGAGCTGTTTTTT.

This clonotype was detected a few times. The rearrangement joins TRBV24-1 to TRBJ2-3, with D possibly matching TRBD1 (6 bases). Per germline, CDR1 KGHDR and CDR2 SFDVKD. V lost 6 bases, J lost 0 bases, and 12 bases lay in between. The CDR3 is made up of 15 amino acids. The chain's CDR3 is CATSNRDKSTDTQYF. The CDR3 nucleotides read TGTGCCACCAGTAACCGGGACAAAAGCACAGATACGCAGTATTTT.

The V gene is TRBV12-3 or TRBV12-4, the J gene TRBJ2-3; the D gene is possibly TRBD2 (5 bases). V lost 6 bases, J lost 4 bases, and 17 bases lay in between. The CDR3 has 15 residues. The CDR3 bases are TGTGCCAGCAGCCGAGAAAGCTGGAGGTCAGATACGCAGTATTTT. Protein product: CASSRESWRSDTQYF.

The CDR3 here is CASSGFYEQYF. CDR3 nucleotide sequence: TGTGCCAGTAGCGGTTTCTACGAGCAGTACTTC. The rearrangement joins TRBV19 to TRBJ2-7; D gene unclear. CDR3 length: 11 residues. Trimming removed 6 bases at V and 3 bases at J, with 6 bases between. Germline V lookup: CDR1 LNHDA, CDR2 SQIVND (reference sequence). The full variable domain, with the rest looked up from reference TRBV19 and TRBJ2-7, is DGGITQSPKYLFRKEGQNVTLSCEQNLNHDAMYWYRQDPGQGLRLIYYSQIVNDFQKGDIAEGYSVSREKKESFPLTVTSAQKNPTAFYLCASSGFYEQYFGPGTRLTVT.

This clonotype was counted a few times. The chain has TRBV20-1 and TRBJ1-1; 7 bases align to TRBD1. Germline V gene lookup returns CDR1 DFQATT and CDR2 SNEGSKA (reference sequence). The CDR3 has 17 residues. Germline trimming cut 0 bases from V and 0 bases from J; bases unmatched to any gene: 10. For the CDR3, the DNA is TGCAGTGCTAGAGACTTGAGACAGGGTACGGTGAACACTGAAGCTTTCTTT. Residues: CSARDLRQGTVNTEAFF.

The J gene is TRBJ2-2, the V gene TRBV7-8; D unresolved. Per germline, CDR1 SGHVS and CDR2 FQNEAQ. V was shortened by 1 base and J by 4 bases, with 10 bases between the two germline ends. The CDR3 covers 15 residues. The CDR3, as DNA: TGTGCCAGCAGCTTAGGCCTCCTGGGCACCGGGGAGCTGTTTTTT. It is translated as CASSLGLLGTGELFF.

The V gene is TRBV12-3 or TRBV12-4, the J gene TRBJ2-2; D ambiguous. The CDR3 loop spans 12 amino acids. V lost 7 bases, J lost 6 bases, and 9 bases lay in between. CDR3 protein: CASTPGAGELFF. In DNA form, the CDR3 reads TGTGCCAGCACTCCTGGGGCCGGGGAGCTGTTTTTT.

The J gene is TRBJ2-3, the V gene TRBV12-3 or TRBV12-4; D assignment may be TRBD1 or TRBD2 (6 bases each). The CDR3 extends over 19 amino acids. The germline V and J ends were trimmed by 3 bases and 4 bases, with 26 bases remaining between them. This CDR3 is CASSFIPFAVGGASDTQYF. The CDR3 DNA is TGTGCCAGCAGTTTCATTCCCTTCGCCGTGGGGGGCGCATCAGATACGCAGTATTTT.

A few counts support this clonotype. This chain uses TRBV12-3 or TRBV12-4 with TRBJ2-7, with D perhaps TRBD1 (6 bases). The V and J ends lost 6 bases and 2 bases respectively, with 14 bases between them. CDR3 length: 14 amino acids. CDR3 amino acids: CASSLQGSAYEQYF. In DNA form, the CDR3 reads TGTGCCAGCAGCCTCCAGGGGTCTGCCTACGAGCAGTACTTC.

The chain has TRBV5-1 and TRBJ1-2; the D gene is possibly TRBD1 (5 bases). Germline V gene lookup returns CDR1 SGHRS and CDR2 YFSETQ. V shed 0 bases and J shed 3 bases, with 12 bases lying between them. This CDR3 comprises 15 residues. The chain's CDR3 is CASSLGFGQDYGYTF. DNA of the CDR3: TGCGCCAGCAGCTTGGGCTTTGGACAAGACTATGGCTACACCTTC.

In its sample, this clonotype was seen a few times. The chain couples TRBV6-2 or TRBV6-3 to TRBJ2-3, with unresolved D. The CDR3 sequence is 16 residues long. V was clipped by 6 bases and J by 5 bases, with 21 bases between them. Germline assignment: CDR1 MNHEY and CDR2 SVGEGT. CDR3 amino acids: CASSSGVSRFVDTQYF. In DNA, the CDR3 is TGTGCCAGCAGCTCGGGTGTCTCTCGATTTGTAGATACGCAGTATTTT.

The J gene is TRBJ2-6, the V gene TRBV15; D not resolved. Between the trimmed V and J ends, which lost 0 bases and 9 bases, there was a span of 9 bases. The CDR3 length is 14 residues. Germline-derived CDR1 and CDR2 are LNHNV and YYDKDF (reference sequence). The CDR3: CATSRDRTYNVLTF. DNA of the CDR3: TGTGCCACCAGCAGAGACCGAACTTACAACGTCCTGACTTTC.

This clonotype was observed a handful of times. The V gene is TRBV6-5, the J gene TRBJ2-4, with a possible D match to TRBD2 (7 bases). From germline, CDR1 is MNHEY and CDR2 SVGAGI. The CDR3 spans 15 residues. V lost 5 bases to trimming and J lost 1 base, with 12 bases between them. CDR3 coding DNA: TGTGCCAGCAGTAAGGGAGGGGGGGCCAAAAACATTCAGTACTTC. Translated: CASSKGGGAKNIQYF.

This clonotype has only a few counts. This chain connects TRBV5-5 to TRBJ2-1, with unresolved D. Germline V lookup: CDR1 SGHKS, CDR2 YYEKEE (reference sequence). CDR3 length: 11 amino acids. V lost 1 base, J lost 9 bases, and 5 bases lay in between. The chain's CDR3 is CASSLTVEQFF. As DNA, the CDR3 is TGTGCCAGCAGCTTGACAGTTGAGCAGTTCTTC.

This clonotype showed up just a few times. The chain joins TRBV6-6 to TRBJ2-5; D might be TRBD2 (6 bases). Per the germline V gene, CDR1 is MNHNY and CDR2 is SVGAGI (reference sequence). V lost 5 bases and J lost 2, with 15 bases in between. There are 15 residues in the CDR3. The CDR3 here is CASSPREYGQETQYF. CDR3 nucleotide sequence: TGTGCCAGCAGTCCCCGGGAGTATGGGCAAGAGACCCAGTACTTC.

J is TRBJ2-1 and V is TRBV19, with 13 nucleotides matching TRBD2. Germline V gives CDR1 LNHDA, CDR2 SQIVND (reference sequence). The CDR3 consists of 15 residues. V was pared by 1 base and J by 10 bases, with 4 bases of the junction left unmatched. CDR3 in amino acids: CASSIGLAGGGEQFF. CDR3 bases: TGTGCCAGTAGTATAGGACTAGCGGGGGGAGGGGAGCAGTTCTTC.

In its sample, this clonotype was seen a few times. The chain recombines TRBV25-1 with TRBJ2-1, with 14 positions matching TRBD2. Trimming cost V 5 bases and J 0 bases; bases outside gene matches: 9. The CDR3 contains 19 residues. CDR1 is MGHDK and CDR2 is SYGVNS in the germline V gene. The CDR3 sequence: CASSLAGLAGASSYNEQFF. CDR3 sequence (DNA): TGTGCCAGCAGTTTGGCGGGACTAGCGGGAGCGAGCTCCTACAATGAGCAGTTCTTC.

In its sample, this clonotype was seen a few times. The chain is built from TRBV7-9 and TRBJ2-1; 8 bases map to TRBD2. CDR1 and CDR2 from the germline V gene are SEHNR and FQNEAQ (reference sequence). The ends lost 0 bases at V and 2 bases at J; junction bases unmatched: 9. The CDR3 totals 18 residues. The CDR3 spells CASSLARPSGLAYNEQFF. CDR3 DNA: TGTGCCAGCAGCTTAGCGCGTCCTAGCGGGTTGGCCTACAATGAGCAGTTCTTC.

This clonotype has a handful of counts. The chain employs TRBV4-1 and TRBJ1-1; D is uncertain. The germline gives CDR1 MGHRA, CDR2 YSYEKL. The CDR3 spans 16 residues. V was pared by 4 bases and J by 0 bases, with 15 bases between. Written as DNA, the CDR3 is TGCGCCAGCAGCCCCCAGAAGTACAGAATGAACACTGAAGCTTTCTTT. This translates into CASSPQKYRMNTEAFF.